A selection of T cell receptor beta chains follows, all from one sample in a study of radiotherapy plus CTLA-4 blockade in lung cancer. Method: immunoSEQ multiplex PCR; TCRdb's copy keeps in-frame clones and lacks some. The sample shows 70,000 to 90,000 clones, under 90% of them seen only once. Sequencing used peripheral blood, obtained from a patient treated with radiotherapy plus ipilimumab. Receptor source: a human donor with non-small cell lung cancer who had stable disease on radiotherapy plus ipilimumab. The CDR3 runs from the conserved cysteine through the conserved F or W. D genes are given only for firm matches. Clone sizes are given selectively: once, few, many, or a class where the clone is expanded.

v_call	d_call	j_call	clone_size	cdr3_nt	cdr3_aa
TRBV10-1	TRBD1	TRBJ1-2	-	TGCGCCAGCAGTCCTACGAGGGGGCTCTATGGCTACACCTTC	CASSPTRGLYGYTF
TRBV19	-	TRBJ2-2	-	TGTGCCAGTAGTTCGTTCGGGTTAGGGAGCCCCGGGGAGCTGTTTTTT	CASSSFGLGSPGELFF
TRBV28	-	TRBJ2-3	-	TGTGCCAGCAGTGGAACGGAGAACGAAAACACAGATACGCAGTATTTT	CASSGTENENTDTQYF
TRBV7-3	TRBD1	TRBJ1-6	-	TGTGCCAGCAGCCGTACGGGACAGGGCAATTCACCCCTCCACTTT	CASSRTGQGNSPLHF
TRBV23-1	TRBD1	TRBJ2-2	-	TGCGCCAGCAGTCAATCATGTCAGGGGGTCTACACCGGGGAGCTGTTTTTT	CASSQSCQGVYTGELFF
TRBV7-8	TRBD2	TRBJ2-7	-	TGTGCCAGCAGCTTAGCCACGACTAGCGGGGGATCCTACGAGCAGTACTTC	CASSLATTSGGSYEQYF
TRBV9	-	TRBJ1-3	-	TGTGCCAGCAGCGTAGGTGGGAGGAAAAATGGAAACACCATATATTTT	CASSVGGRKNGNTIYF
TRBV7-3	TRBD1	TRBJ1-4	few	TGTGCCAGCAGCCCCCAGACAGGGCCTAATGAAAAACTGTTTTTT	CASSPQTGPNEKLFF
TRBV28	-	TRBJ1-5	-	TGTGCCACCCTCTTCAGAGAGGGGAATCAGCCCCAGCATTTT	CATLFREGNQPQHF
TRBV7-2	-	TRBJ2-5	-	TGTGCCAGCAGGACCGCTGGGGTGGAGTACCAAGAGACCCAGTACTTC	CASRTAGVEYQETQYF
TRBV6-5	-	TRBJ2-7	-	TGTGCCAGCAGTTATGTTGGCTACGAGCAGTACTTC	CASSYVGYEQYF
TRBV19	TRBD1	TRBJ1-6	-	TGTGCCAGTAGCACAAGGACAGGGGTTAATTCACCCCTCCACTTT	CASSTRTGVNSPLHF
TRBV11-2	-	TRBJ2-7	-	TGTGCCAGCACCTCCGTCGCGGGGCTACCCTACGAGCAGTACTTC	CASTSVAGLPYEQYF
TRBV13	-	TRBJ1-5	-	TGTGCCAGCAGCACGACCCCTAATCAGCCCCAGCATTTT	CASSTTPNQPQHF
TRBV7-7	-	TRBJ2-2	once	TGTGCTAGCAGCCTCAGGGGGGCTTACACCGGGGAGCTGTTTTTT	CASSLRGAYTGELFF
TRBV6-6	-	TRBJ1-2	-	TGTGCCAGCAGTTCCCCGTCGCGAGGGGTCGGTGGCTACACCTTC	CASSSPSRGVGGYTF
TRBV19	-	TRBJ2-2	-	TGTGCCAGTAGACGACCAGGGGAGGGCACCGGGGAGCTGTTTTTT	CASRRPGEGTGELFF
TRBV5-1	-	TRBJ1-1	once	TGCGCCAGCAGTCCACGGGTCGTCGACACTGAAGCTTTCTTT	CASSPRVVDTEAFF
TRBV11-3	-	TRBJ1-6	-	TGTGCCAGCAGCTCTCTGCCTGCCGGGACGATTAATTCACCCCTCCACTTT	CASSSLPAGTINSPLHF